This entry describes one T cell receptor (beta chain). Per the study methods: Estimates of nucleated cell counts were drawn from the amplification of reference gene primers. Clones were read by immunoSEQ multiplex PCR, and TCRdb kept only the in-frame ones, dropping some. The V and J calls and clone size were taken over from that table, and D and trimming were inferred from the DNA. The data contain fewer than 100,000 clones, 70% to 90% of them singletons. Trimming stripped 5 bases from V and 5 bases from J, with 31 bases between. The germline gives CDR1 LNHDA, CDR2 SQIVND (reference sequence). The CDR3 runs to 19 residues. The data were obtained in a study of blood T cell repertoires in COVID-19. Study at large: Acute and convalescent COVID-19 samples came from the United States, Italy and Spain. The analysed material was cDNA or gDNA that came from T cells, B-cell-depleted T cells, or PBMCs.

This sequence joins TRBV19 and TRBJ2-7; D might be TRBD1 (5 bases). Sequencing input: peripheral blood. The sequence came from a man aged 65 to 79 with acute or convalescent COVID-19. DNA for the CDR3: TGTGCCAGTAGTCTGCAAGGGGCTCCTGACCTGATGGCGGTCAACGAGCAGTACTTC. Its protein product is CASSLQGAPDLMAVNEQYF. The complete variable domain, with remaining parts taken from reference TRBV19 and TRBJ2-7, reads DGGITQSPKYLFRKEGQNVTLSCEQNLNHDAMYWYRQDPGQGLRLIYYSQIVNDFQKGDIAEGYSVSREKKESFPLTVTSAQKNPTAFYLCASSLQGAPDLMAVNEQYFGPGTRLTVT.